Presented here are 18 T cell receptor beta chains from one specimen sequenced in a study of shared clonotypes between healthy human individuals. Measured with immunoSEQ multiplex PCR; TCRdb has only the in-frame clones, and not every one. The table includes about 2.1 million clones, 80% to 95% detected once. CD45RO-negative cells were positively selected for CCR7, leaving out terminally differentiated effector memory CD45RA+ cells. The material sequenced was naive CD8+ T cells from PBMCs. Receptors originate from a man in his late teens or twenties in good health. Some clones in this sample may be carry-over from other donors' samples.

V is TRBV19 and J is TRBJ2-5, with 10 bases lining up with TRBD1. The CDR3 spans 17 residues. After removal of 11 bases from V and 5 bases from J, the junction contained 20 bases not matched to a gene. CDR1 and CDR2 from the germline V gene are LNHDA and SQIVND (reference sequence). CDR3 amino acids: CASAVTGGAGLRETQYF. Here the CDR3 DNA reads TGTGCCTCGGCAGTGACAGGGGGCGCCGGTTTGAGGGAGACCCAGTACTTC. The full variable domain, rest sourced from reference TRBV19 and TRBJ2-5, is DGGITQSPKYLFRKEGQNVTLSCEQNLNHDAMYWYRQDPGQGLRLIYYSQIVNDFQKGDIAEGYSVSREKKESFPLTVTSAQKNPTAFYLCASAVTGGAGLRETQYFGPGTRLLVL.

V and J are TRBV7-6 and TRBJ2-7; D is perhaps TRBD1 or TRBD2 (5 bases each). Germline V CDR1 and CDR2: SGHVS, FNYEAQ. CDR3 length: 15 amino acids. The V end lost 1 base, the J end lost 7 bases, and 17 bases lay between the germline ends. CDR3 DNA: TGTGCCAGCAGCTTAGGTGCCGGGACCCCCGGGGAGCAGTACTTC. Amino acids: CASSLGAGTPGEQYF.

The V call is TRBV28, the J call TRBJ1-4; D is unclear. Trimming took 10 bases from V and 8 from J, leaving 17 bases between them. Germline values: CDR1 MDHEN, CDR2 SYDVKM. The length of the CDR3 is 13 residues. The CDR3 region has the DNA TGTGCCACCCTTTGGCAGGAGACCGAAAAACTGTTTTTT. This translates into CATLWQETEKLFF. Variable domain in full (rest from reference TRBV28 and TRBJ1-4): DVKVTQSSRYLVKRTGEKVFLECVQDMDHENMFWYRQDPGLGLRLIYFSYDVKMKEKGDIPEGYSVSREKKERFSLILESASTNQTSMYLCATLWQETEKLFFGSGTQLSVL.

This rearrangement joins TRBV29-1 to TRBJ2-5; TRBD1 is a possible D gene (5 bases). CDR1 is SQVTM, CDR2 ANQGSEA, per germline. With 2 bases removed from V and 7 bases from J, the gap between germline ends came to 11 bases. The CDR3 is 12 residues long. The CDR3 bases are TGCAGCGTTGAATCAGGGTCGGGGACCCAGTACTTC. Protein sequence: CSVESGSGTQYF.

This chain links TRBV28 with TRBJ2-7; D possibly corresponds to TRBD2 (6 bases). The germline V gene has CDR1 MDHEN and CDR2 SYDVKM. CDR3 size: 13 residues. The germline V and J ends were trimmed by 3 bases and 8 bases, with 14 bases remaining between them. The CDR3 region has the DNA TGTGCCAGCAGTTTTTTGGAGGGGTTCAAGCAGTACTTC. Protein: CASSFLEGFKQYF.

This clone was observed once. The chain combines TRBV10-1 with TRBJ2-1, with 15 bases fitting TRBD2. CDR3 length: 18 residues. Trimming cost V 4 bases and J 8 bases; bases outside gene matches: 12. CDR1 and CDR2 from the germline V gene are WNHNN and SYGVQD (reference sequence). Written as DNA, the CDR3 is TGCGCCAGCAGTGTGGTTGGACTAGCGGGAGGGCCTCCCCATGAGCAGTTCTTC. Its translation is CASSVVGLAGGPPHEQFF.

The chain uses TRBV14 and TRBJ2-7; TRBD2 agrees at 10 bases. Trimming cost V 3 bases and J 4 bases; bases outside gene matches: 6. Germline V gene sequence: CDR1 SGHDN, CDR2 FVKESK. This CDR3 has 15 amino acids. The CDR3: CASSHQREGWYEQYF. CDR3 DNA: TGTGCCAGCAGCCACCAGCGGGAGGGTTGGTACGAGCAGTACTTC.

V is TRBV5-3 and J is TRBJ2-7, with 7 bases lining up with TRBD1. TRBV5-3 is filed as an ORF, its function uncertain. The CDR3 length is 20 residues. V trimming: 4 bases; J trimming: 3 bases; junction bases outside the gene matches: 25. CDR3 DNA sequence: TGTGCCAGAAGCCTCAAGGGGGCCAGGGGGTACTTTGTGGATTACTACGAGCAGTACTTC. Its protein product is CARSLKGARGYFVDYYEQYF.

A single count supports this clone. The rearrangement uses TRBV5-6 and TRBJ2-7; TRBD2 matches 11 bases. Germline V lookup: CDR1 SGHDT, CDR2 YYEEEE. V was clipped by 0 bases and J by 2 bases; unmatched bases: 7. This CDR3 has 17 residues. The CDR3 DNA follows: TGTGCCAGCAGCTTGGGGATCGGTAGCGGGAGGGCCTACGAGCAGTACTTC. Translated, it gives CASSLGIGSGRAYEQYF.

This sequence joins TRBV4-3 and TRBJ1-2; unclear D gene. Germline lookup yields CDR1 LGHNA and CDR2 YSLEER. Between the trimmed V and J ends, which lost 0 bases and 6 bases, there was a span of 14 bases. This CDR3 is 15 amino acids long. CDR3 DNA: TGCGCCAGCAGCCAAGAGGGGAGGCCCGCCGATGGCTACACCTTC. This sequence encodes CASSQEGRPADGYTF.

This chain joins TRBV7-3 and TRBJ1-2; no clear D. Trimming removed 6 bases at V and 4 bases at J, with 6 bases between. The CDR3 is made up of 11 amino acids. CDR1 is SGHTA, CDR2 FQGTGA, per germline. CDR3 region: CASRTIYGYTF. CDR3 sequence (DNA): TGTGCCAGCAGGACCATCTATGGCTACACCTTC. Complete variable domain (other parts from reference TRBV7-3 and TRBJ1-2): GAGVSQTPSNKVTEKGKYVELRCDPISGHTALYWYRQSLGQGPEFLIYFQGTGAADDSGLPNDRFFAVRPEGSVSTLKIQRTERGDSAVYLCASRTIYGYTFGSGTRLTVV.

The chain employs TRBV30 and TRBJ2-2; the D gene is possibly TRBD1 (6 bases). V lost 5 bases, J lost 5 bases, and 15 bases lay in between. This CDR3 is built from 14 residues. CDR1 GTSNPN and CDR2 SVGIG come from the germline V gene (reference sequence). The CDR3 loop is CAWSRPQGTGELFF. DNA of the CDR3: TGTGCCTGGTCGCGACCCCAGGGGACCGGGGAGCTGTTTTTT.

This chain uses TRBV7-3 with TRBJ2-5, with 7 bases identical to TRBD2. The ends lost 2 bases at V and 4 bases at J; junction bases unmatched: 10. CDR1 SGHTA and CDR2 FQGTGA come from the germline V gene. The length of the CDR3 is 16 residues. The CDR3 sequence is CASSLFGGSRRETQYF. In DNA, the CDR3 is TGTGCCAGCAGCTTATTTGGCGGGAGTCGGCGAGAGACCCAGTACTTC.

In nucleotides, the CDR3 is TGTGCTTGGGGCACAGGGTCCTTTCTCATCTCTGGAAACACCATATATTTT. It specifies CAWGTGSFLISGNTIYF. This chain uses TRBV30 with TRBJ1-3; possible D gene TRBD1, 6 bases. The CDR3 is made up of 17 amino acids. Per germline, CDR1 GTSNPN and CDR2 SVGIG (reference sequence).

V and J are TRBV30 and TRBJ2-7; possibly TRBD1 for D (6 bases). CDR3 length equals 13 residues. Germline loops: CDR1 GTSNPN, CDR2 SVGIG (reference sequence). V lost 8 bases and J 5 bases, leaving 19 bases between the germline ends. The CDR3 sequence: CARTAKYVDEQYF. CDR3 in DNA: TGTGCCCGGACAGCGAAATATGTCGACGAGCAGTACTTC.

CDR3 protein: CASSLVIRRQGAYNEQFF. CDR3 sequence (DNA): TGTGCCAGCAGCTTAGTAATTCGGCGGCAGGGGGCCTACAATGAGCAGTTCTTC. The V gene is TRBV7-2, the J gene TRBJ2-1; 7 positions agree with TRBD1. V dropped 1 base and J dropped 2; count of bases not matched to a gene: 11. The CDR3 runs 18 residues. The germline V gene has CDR1 SGHTA and CDR2 FQGNSA.

This chain uses TRBV14 with TRBJ1-2; no clear D. V gave up 0 bases and J gave up 8 bases, with 10 bases separating them. Germline CDR1 SGHDN, CDR2 FVKESK. This CDR3 is 13 amino acids long. The CDR3 reads CASSQDFRQGYTF. CDR3 nucleotide sequence: TGTGCCAGCAGCCAAGATTTCCGTCAAGGCTACACCTTC.

The chain links TRBV2 to TRBJ2-7, with 16 positions matching TRBD2. The CDR3 length is 18 residues. CDR1 is SNHLY, CDR2 FYNNEI, per germline. V shed 6 bases and J 2 bases; nucleotides not matched to a gene: 10. The CDR3 region is CASSGGLAGGLRAYEQYF. In DNA, the CDR3 is TGTGCCAGCAGCGGGGGACTAGCGGGAGGGCTCCGCGCCTACGAGCAGTACTTC.